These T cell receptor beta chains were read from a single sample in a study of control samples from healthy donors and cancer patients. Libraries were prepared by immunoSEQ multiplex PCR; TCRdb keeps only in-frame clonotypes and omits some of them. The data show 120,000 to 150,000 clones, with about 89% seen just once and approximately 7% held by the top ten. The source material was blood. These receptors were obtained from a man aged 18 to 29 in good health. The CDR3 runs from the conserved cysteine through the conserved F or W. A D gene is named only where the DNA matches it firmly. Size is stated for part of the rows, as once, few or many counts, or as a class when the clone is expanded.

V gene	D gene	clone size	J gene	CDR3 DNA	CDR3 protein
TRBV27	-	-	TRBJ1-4	TGTGCCAGCAGCATCGGACAGACAAGTAATGAAAAACTGTTTTTT	CASSIGQTSNEKLFF
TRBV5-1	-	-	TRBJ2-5	TGCGCCAGCAGCTTGGAGGCTAGCACAGGGACCCAGTACTTC	CASSLEASTGTQYF
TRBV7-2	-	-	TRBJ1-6	TGTGCCAGCAGCTTAGAACACAGTAATTCACCCCTCCACTTT	CASSLEHSNSPLHF
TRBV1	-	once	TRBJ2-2	TGCACCAGCAGCCTAGCGACCGGGACTACCAACACCGGGGAGCTGTTTTTT	CTSSLATGTTNTGELFF
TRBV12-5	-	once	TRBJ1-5	TGTGCTAGTGGACCGGACAGCTATCAGCCCCAGCATTTT	CASGPDSYQPQHF
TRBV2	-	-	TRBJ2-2	TGTGCCAGCAGTGAAGATAGCGGCCGGACCGGGGAGCTGTTTTTT	CASSEDSGRTGELFF
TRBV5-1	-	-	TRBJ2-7	TGCGCCAGCAGCATGGGGGCGGAGGAGGGGCAGTACTTC	CASSMGAEEGQYF
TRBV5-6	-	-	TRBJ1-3	TGTGCCAGCAGGCGACAGAACTCTGGAAACACCATATATTTT	CASRRQNSGNTIYF
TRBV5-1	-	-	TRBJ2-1	TGCGCCAGCAGCTTGGAGGCTAGTTCCCCCTACAATGAGCAGTTCTTC	CASSLEASSPYNEQFF
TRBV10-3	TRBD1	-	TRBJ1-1	TGTGCCACCAGACAGGGTCTAGGCACTGAAGCTTTCTTT	CATRQGLGTEAFF
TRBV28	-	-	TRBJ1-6	TGTGCCAGCAGTTGGGGCAGGGGTAATTCACCCCTCCACTTT	CASSWGRGNSPLHF
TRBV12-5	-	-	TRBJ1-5	TGTGCTAGTGGTTTAACCTCGGCCCTGAGGTATGGCAATCAGCCCCAGCATTTT	CASGLTSALRYGNQPQHF
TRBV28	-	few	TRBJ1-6	TGTGCCAGCAGTTTATTCCGGACAACCAATAACCTCCACTTT	CASSLFRTTNNLHF
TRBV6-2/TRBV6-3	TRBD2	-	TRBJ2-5	TGTGCCAGCAGTTTCGGCAAGCGGGGGGCCCCGCAAGAGACCCAGTACTTC	CASSFGKRGAPQETQYF
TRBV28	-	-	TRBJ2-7	TGTGCCAGCAGTTTTTCCCAGGGTGACGAGCAGTACTTC	CASSFSQGDEQYF
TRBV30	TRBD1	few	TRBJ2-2	TGTGCCCTGACAGGGGGTAACACCGGGGAGCTGTTTTTT	CALTGGNTGELFF
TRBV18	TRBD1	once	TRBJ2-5	TGTGCCAGCTCACCACCGCAGGACAGGGGGGCGTATGGCTGGGAGACCCAGTACTTC	CASSPPQDRGAYGWETQYF
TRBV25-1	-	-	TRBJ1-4	TGTGCCAGCAGTGAATACGGGGGGCCGGGTGAAAAACTGTTTTTT	CASSEYGGPGEKLFF
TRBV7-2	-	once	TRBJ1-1	TGTGCCAGCAGCTTAATTCCGGACGGACCTGAAGCTTTCTTT	CASSLIPDGPEAFF
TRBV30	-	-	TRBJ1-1	TGTGCCTGGAGTGTACTCCGAAACACTGAAGCTTTCTTT	CAWSVLRNTEAFF
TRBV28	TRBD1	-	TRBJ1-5	TGTGCCAGCAACTACTTAATGGGACAGGGGGCCAAATCTAGCAATCAGCCCCAGCATTTT	CASNYLMGQGAKSSNQPQHF
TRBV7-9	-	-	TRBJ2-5	TGTGCCAGCAGCTTAGATCGGTACCAAGAGACCCAGTACTTC	CASSLDRYQETQYF
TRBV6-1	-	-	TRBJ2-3	TGTGCCAGCAGTGACCGGGACTTGCTGAAGACTTATACGCAGTATTTT	CASSDRDLLKTYTQYF
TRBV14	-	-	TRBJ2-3	TGTGCCAGCAGCCAAGGGGGCACGGTGGATACGCAGTATTTT	CASSQGGTVDTQYF
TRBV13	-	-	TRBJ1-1	TGTGCCAGCAGCTTCGGGGGAGGGACTGAAGCTTTCTTT	CASSFGGGTEAFF
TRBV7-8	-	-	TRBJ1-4	TGTGCCAGCCTTCAAGCGGCTAATGAAAAACTGTTTTTT	CASLQAANEKLFF
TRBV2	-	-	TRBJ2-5	TGTGCCAGCAGGGGCCTCCAGGAGACCCAGTACTTC	CASRGLQETQYF
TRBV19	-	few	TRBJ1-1	TGTGCCAGTAGTTCGACAGCGAACACTGAAGCTTTCTTT	CASSSTANTEAFF
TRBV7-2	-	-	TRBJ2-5	TGTGCCAGCAGCTTCCCGGGAGCAAACCAAGAGACCCAGTACTTC	CASSFPGANQETQYF
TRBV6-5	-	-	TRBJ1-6	TGTGCCAGCAGTTACTCTCAGACGGTCTATAATTCACCCCTCCACTTT	CASSYSQTVYNSPLHF
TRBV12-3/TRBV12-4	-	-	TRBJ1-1	TGTGCCAGCAGCCCCGGGGAAAACACTGAAGCTTTCTTT	CASSPGENTEAFF
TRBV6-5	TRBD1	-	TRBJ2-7	TGTGCCAGCAGTTCCTTACAGGGGGGCCACTCCTACGAGCAGTACTTC	CASSSLQGGHSYEQYF
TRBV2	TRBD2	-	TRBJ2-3	TGTGCCAGCAAACCGACTAGCGGGGGTAGGAATACGCAGTATTTT	CASKPTSGGRNTQYF
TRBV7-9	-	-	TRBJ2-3	TGTGCCAGCTCTTACCGCCCCACAGATACGCAGTATTTT	CASSYRPTDTQYF
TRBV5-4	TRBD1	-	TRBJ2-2	TGTGCCAGCAGCCCACAGGGGCGGGACACCGGGGAGCTGTTTTTT	CASSPQGRDTGELFF
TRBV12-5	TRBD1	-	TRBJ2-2	TGTGCTAGTGGTTTGGTATTCGGGACAGGTAACACCGGGGAGCTGTTTTTT	CASGLVFGTGNTGELFF
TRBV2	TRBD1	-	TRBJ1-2	TGTGCCACCAGGGGGCAGGGCTATGGCTACACCTTC	CATRGQGYGYTF